Detailed here is one T cell receptor beta chain. This CDR3 contains 16 residues. The V and J ends lost 4 bases and 4 bases respectively, with 15 bases between them. Germline CDR1 KGHDR, CDR2 SFDVKD. Original methodology: Estimation of nucleated cell counts relied on the amplification of reference gene primers. The method was immunoSEQ multiplex PCR; TCRdb's version includes in-frame clones alone and lacks a portion of them. D and trimming were read from the DNA, whereas the V and J calls and clone size are those reported in that table. The sample records fewer than 200,000 clones, 83% being singletons. These data come from a study of blood T cell repertoires in COVID-19. Study-level information: PBMCs, B-cell-depleted T cells, or T cells were the source of the cDNA or gDNA that made up the material.

The specimen was peripheral blood. This TCR came from a woman in her 70s with COVID-19, enrolled during active disease. The chain joins TRBV24-1 to TRBJ2-2; TRBD1 is a possible D gene (5 bases). The CDR3 here is CATSDPAGLVTGELFF. The CDR3 DNA reads TGTGCCACCAGTGACCCGGCAGGGCTGGTCACCGGGGAGCTGTTTTTT.